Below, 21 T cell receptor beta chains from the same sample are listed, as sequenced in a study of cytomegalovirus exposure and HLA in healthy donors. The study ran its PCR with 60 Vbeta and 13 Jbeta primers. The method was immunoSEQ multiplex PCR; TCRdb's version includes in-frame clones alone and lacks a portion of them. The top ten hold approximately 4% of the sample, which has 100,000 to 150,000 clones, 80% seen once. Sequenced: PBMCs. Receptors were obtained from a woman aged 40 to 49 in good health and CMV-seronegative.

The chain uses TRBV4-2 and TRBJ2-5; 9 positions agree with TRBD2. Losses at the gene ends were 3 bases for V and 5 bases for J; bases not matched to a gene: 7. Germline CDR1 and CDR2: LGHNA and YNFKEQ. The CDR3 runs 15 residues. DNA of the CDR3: TGTGCCAGCAGCCAGGCAGCGGGGGGCGAGGAGACCCAGTACTTC. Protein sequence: CASSQAAGGEETQYF.

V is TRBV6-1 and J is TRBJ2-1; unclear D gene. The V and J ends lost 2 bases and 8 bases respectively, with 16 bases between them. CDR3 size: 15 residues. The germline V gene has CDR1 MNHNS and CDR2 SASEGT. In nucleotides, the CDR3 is TGTGCCAGCAGTGAACAGTTACCCCGCCTCGATGAGCAGTTCTTC. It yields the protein CASSEQLPRLDEQFF.

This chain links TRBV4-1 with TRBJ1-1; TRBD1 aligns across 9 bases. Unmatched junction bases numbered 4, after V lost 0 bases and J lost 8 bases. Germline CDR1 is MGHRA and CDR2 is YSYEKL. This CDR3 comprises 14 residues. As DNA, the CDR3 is TGCGCCAGCAGCCAAGAAGGGACAGGGAAGGAAGCTTTCTTT. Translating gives CASSQEGTGKEAFF.

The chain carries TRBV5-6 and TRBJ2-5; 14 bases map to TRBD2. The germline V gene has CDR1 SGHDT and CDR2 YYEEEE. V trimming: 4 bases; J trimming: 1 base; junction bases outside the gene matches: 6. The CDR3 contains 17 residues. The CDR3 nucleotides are TGTGCCAGCAGCCCGGGACTAGCGGGGGATATCCAAGAGACCCAGTACTTC. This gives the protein CASSPGLAGDIQETQYF.

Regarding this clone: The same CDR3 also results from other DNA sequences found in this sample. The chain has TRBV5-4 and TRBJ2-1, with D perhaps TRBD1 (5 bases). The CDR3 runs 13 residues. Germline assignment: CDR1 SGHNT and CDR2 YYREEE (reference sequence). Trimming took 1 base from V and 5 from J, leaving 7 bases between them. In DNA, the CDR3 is TGTGCCAGCAGCTTGCGACAGAACAATGAGCAGTTCTTC. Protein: CASSLRQNNEQFF.

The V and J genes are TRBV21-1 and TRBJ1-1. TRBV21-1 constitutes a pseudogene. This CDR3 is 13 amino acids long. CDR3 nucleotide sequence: TGTGCCAGCAGTCCGGGAGGGGGGGCTGAAGCTTTCTTT. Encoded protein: CASSPGGGAEAFF.

This CDR3 is CASSMTGLNYGYTF. The CDR3 region has the DNA TGTGCCAGTAGTATGACAGGGCTTAACTATGGCTACACCTTC. This rearrangement joins TRBV19 to TRBJ1-2; 7 nucleotides line up with TRBD1. Germline lookup yields CDR1 LNHDA and CDR2 SQIVND (reference sequence). After removal of 3 bases from V and 1 base from J, the junction contained 2 bases not matched to a gene. The CDR3 consists of 14 residues.

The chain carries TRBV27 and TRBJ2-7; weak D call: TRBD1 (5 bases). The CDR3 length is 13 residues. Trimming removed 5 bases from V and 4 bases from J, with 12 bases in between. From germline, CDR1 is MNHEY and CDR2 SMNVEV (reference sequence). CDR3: CASSLQGRYEQYF. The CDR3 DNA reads TGTGCCAGCAGTCTCCAGGGTCGGTACGAGCAGTACTTC.

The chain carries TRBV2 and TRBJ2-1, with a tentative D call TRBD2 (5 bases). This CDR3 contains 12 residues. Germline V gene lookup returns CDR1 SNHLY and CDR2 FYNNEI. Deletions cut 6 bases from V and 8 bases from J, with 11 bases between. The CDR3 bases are TGTGCCAGCAGCAAAGGGAGTTATGAGCAGTTCTTC. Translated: CASSKGSYEQFF. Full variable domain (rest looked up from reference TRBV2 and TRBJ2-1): EPEVTQTPSHQVTQMGQEVILRCVPISNHLYFYWYRQILGQKVEFLVSFYNNEISEKSEIFDDQFSVERPDGSNFTLKIRSTKLEDSAMYFCASSKGSYEQFFGPGTRLTVL.

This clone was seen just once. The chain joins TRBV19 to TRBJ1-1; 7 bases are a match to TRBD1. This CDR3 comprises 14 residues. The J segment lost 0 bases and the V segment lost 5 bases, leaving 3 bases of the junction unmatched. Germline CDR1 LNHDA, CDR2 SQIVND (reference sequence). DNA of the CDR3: TGTGCCAGTAGTCAGGACAGGTTGAACACTGAAGCTTTCTTT. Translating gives CASSQDRLNTEAFF.

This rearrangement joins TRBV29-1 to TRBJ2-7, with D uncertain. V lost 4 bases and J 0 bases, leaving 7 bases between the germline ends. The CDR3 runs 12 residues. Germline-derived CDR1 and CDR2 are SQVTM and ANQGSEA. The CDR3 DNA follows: TGCAGCGTTGGTAGCAGCTCCTACGAGCAGTACTTC. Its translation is CSVGSSSYEQYF.

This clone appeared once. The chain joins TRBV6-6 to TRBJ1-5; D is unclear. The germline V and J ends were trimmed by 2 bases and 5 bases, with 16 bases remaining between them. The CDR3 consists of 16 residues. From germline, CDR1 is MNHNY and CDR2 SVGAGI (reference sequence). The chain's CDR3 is CASSYGPQTRDQPQHF. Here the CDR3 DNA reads TGTGCCAGCAGTTACGGGCCGCAAACGAGGGATCAGCCCCAGCATTTT.

The CDR3 sequence is CASSFGGLVPYEQYF. In DNA form, the CDR3 reads TGTGCCAGCAGTTTTGGTGGACTAGTACCCTACGAGCAGTACTTC. The chain couples TRBV28 to TRBJ2-7; 7 nucleotides line up with TRBD2. The junction had 7 bases not matched to a gene; V was cut back by 3 bases and J by 2 bases. The CDR3 consists of 15 residues. Per the germline V gene, CDR1 is MDHEN and CDR2 is SYDVKM.

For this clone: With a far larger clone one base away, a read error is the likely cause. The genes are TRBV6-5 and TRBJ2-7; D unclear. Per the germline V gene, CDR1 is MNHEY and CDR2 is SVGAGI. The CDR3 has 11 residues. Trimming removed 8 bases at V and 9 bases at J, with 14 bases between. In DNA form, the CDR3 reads TGTGCCAGCGGTGACCTGGGCGTGCAGTACTTC. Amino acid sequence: CASGDLGVQYF.

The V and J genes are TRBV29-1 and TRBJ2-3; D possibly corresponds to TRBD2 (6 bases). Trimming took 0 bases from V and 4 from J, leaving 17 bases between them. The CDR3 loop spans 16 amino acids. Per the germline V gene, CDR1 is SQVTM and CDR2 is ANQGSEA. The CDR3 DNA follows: TGCAGCGTTGAAGATCGGGGAGGAGAAGGCGCAGATACGCAGTATTTT. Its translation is CSVEDRGGEGADTQYF.

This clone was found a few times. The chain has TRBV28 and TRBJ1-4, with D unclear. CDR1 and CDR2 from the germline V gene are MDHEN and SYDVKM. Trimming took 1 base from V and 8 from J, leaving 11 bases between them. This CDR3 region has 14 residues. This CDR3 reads CASSLLTGTEKLFF. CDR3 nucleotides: TGTGCCAGCAGTTTATTGACTGGAACGGAAAAACTGTTTTTT.

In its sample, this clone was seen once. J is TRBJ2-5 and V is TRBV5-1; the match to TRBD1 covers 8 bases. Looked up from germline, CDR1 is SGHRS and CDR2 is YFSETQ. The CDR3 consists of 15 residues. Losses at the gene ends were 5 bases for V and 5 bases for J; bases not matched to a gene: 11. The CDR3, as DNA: TGCGCCAGCAGGCCCTCATCAGGGGGCGCGGAGACCCAGTACTTC. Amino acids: CASRPSSGGAETQYF.

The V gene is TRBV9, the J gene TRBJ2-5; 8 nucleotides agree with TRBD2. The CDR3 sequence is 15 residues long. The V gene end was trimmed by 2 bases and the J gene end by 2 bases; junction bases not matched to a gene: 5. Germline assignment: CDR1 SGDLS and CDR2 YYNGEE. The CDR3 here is CASSVSGGPQETQYF. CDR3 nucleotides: TGTGCCAGCAGCGTGAGCGGGGGCCCACAAGAGACCCAGTACTTC. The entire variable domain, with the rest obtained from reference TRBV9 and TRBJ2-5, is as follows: DSGVTQTPKHLITATGQRVTLRCSPRSGDLSVYWYQQSLDQGLQFLIQYYNGEERAKGNILERFSAQQFPDLHSELNLSSLELGDSALYFCASSVSGGPQETQYFGPGTRLLVL.

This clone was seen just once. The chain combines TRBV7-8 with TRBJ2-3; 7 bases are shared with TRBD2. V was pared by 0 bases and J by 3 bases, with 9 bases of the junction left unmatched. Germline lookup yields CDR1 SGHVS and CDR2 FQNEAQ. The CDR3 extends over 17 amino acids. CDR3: CASSLASGGGETDTQYF. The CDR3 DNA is TGTGCCAGCAGCTTAGCGTCCGGGGGAGGGGAGACAGATACGCAGTATTTT.

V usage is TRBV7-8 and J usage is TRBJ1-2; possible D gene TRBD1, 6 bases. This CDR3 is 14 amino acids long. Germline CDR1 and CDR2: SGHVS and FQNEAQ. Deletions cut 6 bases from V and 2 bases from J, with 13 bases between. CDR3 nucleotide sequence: TGTGCCAGCAGACCGAGGGGGTCCAACTATGGCTACACCTTC. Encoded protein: CASRPRGSNYGYTF.

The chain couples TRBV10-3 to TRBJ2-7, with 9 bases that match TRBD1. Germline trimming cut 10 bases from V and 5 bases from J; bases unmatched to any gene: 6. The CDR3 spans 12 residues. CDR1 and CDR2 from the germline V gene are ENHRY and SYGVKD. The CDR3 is CATAGTGNEQYF. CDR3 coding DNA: TGTGCCACCGCCGGGACAGGGAACGAGCAGTACTTC.